This T cell receptor (beta chain) was observed in a study of blood T cell repertoires in COVID-19. The overall study: Collection of acute and convalescent COVID-19 samples took place in the United States, Italy and Spain.

Germline CDR1 reads MNHEY; CDR2 reads SVGAGI. The CDR3 covers 15 residues. The ends lost 2 bases at V and 4 bases at J; junction bases unmatched: 7. Libraries were prepared by immunoSEQ multiplex PCR; TCRdb keeps only in-frame clonotypes and omits some of them. The sample holds roughly 16,000 clones, nearly 90% seen once. The sequenced sample was peripheral blood. The chain carries TRBV6-5 and TRBJ2-7, with TRBD1 matching over 8 bases. This clonotype originated in a human donor in a cohort sampled during active COVID-19. CDR3 in amino acids: CASSYRQGKPYEQYF. DNA for the CDR3: TGTGCCAGCAGTTACCGACAGGGGAAACCTTACGAGCAGTACTTC.